This TCR delta chain was retrieved from a study of gamma-delta T cells after stem cell transplantation. Concerning this clone: The junction departs from germline at one end; a sequencing error may be responsible. Other DNA sequences within the sample encode an identical CDR3.

Germline CDR1 and CDR2: TSWWSYY and QGS. The CDR3 loop spans 21 amino acids. TCRdb re-called the RT-PCR reads using CATT. Altogether 560 or so delta-chain clones are present, roughly 17% being singletons, with the ten largest covering 50% to 60%. The sequence was obtained from a human donor. It is not recorded whose cells these are; they may come from a transplant donor. The chain carries TRDV1 and TRDJ1; the match to TRDD3 covers 12 bases. Sequencing was done on a sample of gamma-delta T cells. CDR3 residues: CALGELPRPRLGDTYTDKLIF. CDR3 nucleotide sequence: TGCGCTCTTGGGGAGCTTCCTAGGCCGCGGCTGGGGGATACGTACACCGATAAACTCATCTTT.